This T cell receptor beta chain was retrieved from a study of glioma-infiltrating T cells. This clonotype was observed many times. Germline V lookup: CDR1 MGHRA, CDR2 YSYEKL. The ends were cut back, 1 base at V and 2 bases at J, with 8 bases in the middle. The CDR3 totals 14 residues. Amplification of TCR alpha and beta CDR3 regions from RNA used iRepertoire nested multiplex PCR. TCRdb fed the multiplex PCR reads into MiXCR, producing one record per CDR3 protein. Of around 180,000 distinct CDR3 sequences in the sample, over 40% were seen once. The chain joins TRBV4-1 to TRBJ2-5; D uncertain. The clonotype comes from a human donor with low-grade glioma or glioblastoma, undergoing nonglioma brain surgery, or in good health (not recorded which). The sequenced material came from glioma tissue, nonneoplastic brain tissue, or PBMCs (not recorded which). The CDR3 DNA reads TGCGCCAGCAGCCAAGTCCACGGACAAGAGACCCAGTACTTC. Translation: CASSQVHGQETQYF.